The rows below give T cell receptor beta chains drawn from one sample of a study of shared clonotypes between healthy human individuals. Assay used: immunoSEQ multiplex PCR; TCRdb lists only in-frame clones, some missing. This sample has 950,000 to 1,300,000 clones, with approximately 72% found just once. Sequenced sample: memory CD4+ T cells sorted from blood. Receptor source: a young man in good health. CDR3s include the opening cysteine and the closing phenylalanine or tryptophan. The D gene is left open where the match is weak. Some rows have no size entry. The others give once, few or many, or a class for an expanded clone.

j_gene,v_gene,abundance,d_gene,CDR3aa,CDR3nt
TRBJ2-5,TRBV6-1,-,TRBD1,CASNPGGGKTQYF,TGTGCCAGCAATCCAGGGGGCGGAAAGACCCAGTACTTC
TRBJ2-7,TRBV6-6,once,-,CASSAGQMAGFYEQYF,TGTGCCAGCAGCGCGGGGCAAATGGCCGGGTTTTACGAGCAGTACTTC
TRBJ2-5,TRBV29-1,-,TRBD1,CSVAGTVKETQYF,TGCAGCGTTGCAGGGACAGTCAAAGAGACCCAGTACTTC
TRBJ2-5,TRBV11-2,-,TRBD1,CASSLDRGGSQYF,TGTGCCAGCAGCTTGGACAGGGGAGGGTCCCAGTACTTC
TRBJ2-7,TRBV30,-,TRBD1,CAWRTGGVHEQYF,TGTGCCTGGAGGACAGGGGGTGTGCACGAGCAGTACTTC
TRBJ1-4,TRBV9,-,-,CASTRTEANEKLFF,TGTGCCAGCACCCGGACAGAAGCAAATGAAAAACTGTTTTTT
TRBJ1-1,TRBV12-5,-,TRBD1,CASGRTGGNTEAFF,TGTGCTAGTGGTCGGACAGGCGGGAACACTGAAGCTTTCTTT
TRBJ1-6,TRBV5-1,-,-,CASSLGDSTRSPLHF,TGCGCCAGCAGCTTAGGAGACAGCACCCGGTCACCCCTCCACTTT
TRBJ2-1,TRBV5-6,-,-,CASSLRQASYNEQFF,TGTGCCAGCAGCTTGAGGCAAGCCTCCTACAATGAGCAGTTCTTC
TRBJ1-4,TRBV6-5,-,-,CASSNSRASREKLFF,TGTGCCAGCAGCAACTCCAGGGCCAGTAGGGAAAAACTGTTTTTT
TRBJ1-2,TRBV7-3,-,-,CASGTTGSNYGYTF,TGTGCCAGCGGAACAACAGGGTCAAACTATGGCTACACCTTC
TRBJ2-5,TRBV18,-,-,CASSPPLLGGETQYF,TGTGCCAGCTCACCACCATTATTGGGGGGTGAGACCCAGTACTTC
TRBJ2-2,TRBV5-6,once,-,CASSFLPGSNTGELFF,TGTGCCAGCAGCTTTCTACCAGGGTCGAACACCGGGGAGCTGTTTTTT
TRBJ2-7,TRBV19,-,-,CASRKDRTSSYEQYF,TGTGCCAGTAGAAAAGACAGGACCTCCTCCTACGAGCAGTACTTC